This is a list of T cell receptor beta chains from one sample in a study of T cell responses to AZD1222 COVID-19 vaccine. TCRdb's copy holds only in-frame clones and misses some; the assay was immunoSEQ multiplex PCR. The sample holds about 170,000 clones, roughly nine tenths seen once. Sample: peripheral blood, taken 28 days after the second AZD1222 dose. The receptors derive from an adult who received the AZD1222 COVID-19 vaccine. CDR3s include the opening cysteine and the closing phenylalanine or tryptophan. The order of the fields is V gene, J gene, CDR3 protein.

TRBV4-2,TRBJ2-5,CASSRNDAETQYF
TRBV19,TRBJ1-1,CASKVREMYTEAFF
TRBV27,TRBJ2-1,CASSPSGGLYNEQFF
TRBV6-5,TRBJ2-5,CASSPPRGGQETQYF
TRBV14,TRBJ1-1,CASSPRRNTEAFF
TRBV2,TRBJ1-4,CASSAQATNEKLFF
TRBV7-2,TRBJ2-5,CASSLAAGLGQETQYF
TRBV7-9,TRBJ1-2,CASSLPRDRGFGYTF
TRBV5-5,TRBJ2-3,CASSSLRNTQYF
TRBV20-1,TRBJ2-3,CSASGGGERGTQYF
TRBV6-2/TRBV6-3,TRBJ1-6,CASSYPQRLNYNSPLHF
TRBV15,TRBJ2-7,CATSSRTPYEQYF
TRBV19,TRBJ1-5,CASSPREAKRNIWNQPQHF
TRBV6-5,TRBJ2-1,CASSYSKTVEQFF
TRBV6-5,TRBJ1-1,CASSYLTGNTEAFF
TRBV6-4,TRBJ2-3,CASSPRASGQDTQYF
TRBV19,TRBJ1-1,CASSISSQGATEAFF
TRBV5-6,TRBJ1-6,CASSLEGRSYNSPLHF
TRBV7-8,TRBJ2-3,CASSPTGVAGGATQYF
TRBV6-5,TRBJ1-5,CASSPAGGERQPQHF
TRBV7-9,TRBJ1-5,CASSLAGRLQPQHF
TRBV27,TRBJ1-6,CASSSGLDNSPLHF
TRBV2,TRBJ1-5,CASSEGEDLNQPQHF
TRBV4-3,TRBJ1-2,CASSLKQGIYWYGYTF
TRBV13,TRBJ2-3,CASSSRLAGSTDTQYF
TRBV3-1/TRBV3-2,TRBJ1-1,CASSQTYAEAFF
TRBV12-5,TRBJ1-5,CASGLVAGQPQHF
TRBV18,TRBJ2-3,CASSPEVSTDTQYF
TRBV18,TRBJ2-1,CASSPINNEQFF
TRBV7-8,TRBJ1-4,CASSLGPGEKLFF
TRBV30,TRBJ1-1,CAWSVWQNTEAFF
TRBV15,TRBJ2-1,CATSRTGGAYNEQFF
TRBV5-5,TRBJ1-3,CASSLDRGRNTIYF
TRBV4-1,TRBJ2-1,CASSHRERGSDEQFF
TRBV7-9,TRBJ2-2,CASSLGGGVTGELFF
TRBV12-5,TRBJ2-3,CASGPNPSRGQGDTQYF
TRBV19,TRBJ2-1,CASRETGAYNEQFF
TRBV27,TRBJ2-3,CASSLSLAGVRTQYF
TRBV4-2,TRBJ2-7,CASSQVKDRGQQQYF
TRBV4-1,TRBJ1-2,CASSQVVPRRDYGYTF
TRBV5-1,TRBJ1-1,CASSLVERTVAEAFF
TRBV5-1,TRBJ1-3,CASSLLDVERGNTIYF
TRBV9,TRBJ1-1,CASSVVADMNTEAFF
TRBV5-5,TRBJ2-7,CASSSAYEQYF
TRBV18,TRBJ1-5,CASSPSGEHQPQHF